This note documents a single T cell receptor beta chain sequence. The antigen remains unidentified. This entry belongs to a study of cytomegalovirus exposure and HLA in healthy donors. Study-wide points: As a later analysis showed, a missense DCLRE1C variant was linked to trimming of TCR beta V- and J-genes. It was reported in a later analysis that an Asian-associated ancestry cluster showed fewer N-insertions than the approximately 700-donor mean. Later analysis placed DRB1 highest and HLA-C lowest in TCR association rates, which differed by HLA locus. Analysis performed later found 16,951 TCR beta sequences associated with HLA alleles at 0.05 false discovery rate.

This PCR relied on a set of 60 Vbeta primers and 13 Jbeta primers. Generated by immunoSEQ multiplex PCR, the TCRdb table keeps only in-frame clones and is missing some. The table includes some 160,000 clones, about 78% detected once. The CDR3 is made up of 16 amino acids. Germline V CDR1 and CDR2: SGHNT, YYREEE (reference sequence). Germline trimming cut 5 bases from V and 7 bases from J; bases unmatched to any gene: 9. The J gene is TRBJ2-1, the V gene TRBV5-4, with 13 bases aligning to TRBD2. The sequenced material came from PBMCs. The TCR was taken from a male donor in good health and CMV-seronegative. CDR3 DNA sequence: TGTGCCAGCAGTCCAACTAGCGGGGGGGCAAGGAATGAGCAGTTCTTC. It translates to CASSPTSGGARNEQFF.